This T cell receptor beta chain was recorded in a study of blood T cell repertoires in COVID-19. Enrolled through a virtual design, the participants were between roughly 18 and 90 years of age and came from roughly 22 US areas. Up to 2 weeks before entering the study, exposed participants had met a COVID-19 case. Assay: immunoSEQ multiplex PCR; the TCRdb copy retains only in-frame clones and omits some. Of approximately 250,000 clones listed, more than 85% are singletons. This receptor was taken from a man between 35 and 55 years old who had been exposed to COVID-19. Sequencing was performed on PBMCs or T cells enriched from blood (not recorded which).

CDR3 sequence (DNA): TGTGCCAGCATTAGGACAGGGCCCAGCACTGAAGCTTTCTTT. This encodes CASIRTGPSTEAFF. This chain connects TRBV19 to TRBJ1-1; 8 bases are a match to TRBD1. Trimming removed 9 bases from V and 4 bases from J; junction bases left unmatched: 10. Germline CDR1 is LNHDA and CDR2 is SQIVND (reference sequence). This CDR3 contains 14 residues.